The present entry profiles one T cell receptor beta chain with its context. Its antigen has not been determined. The junction departs from germline at one end; a sequencing error may be responsible. CDR1 and CDR2, per the germline V gene, are MNHEY and SVGAGI. Measured from the cysteine to the phenylalanine, the CDR3 is 13 residues long. The CDR3 DNA has 39 bases and is translated from base 1. Systemically healthy Caucasian individuals from Russia, approximately 39 in total and aged about 6 to 100 years, were included as donors. Each donor gave around 9.8 milliliters of peripheral blood, collected into EDTA-treated Vacutainer tubes. PBMCs were isolated by Ficoll-Paque density-gradient centrifugation, with at least 7 million obtained per sample. Trizol reagent was used to extract total RNA from the PBMCs, yielding at least 6 micrograms per sample. The percentages of naive CD45RAhigh/CD27high T cells were determined by flow cytometry on a PBMC aliquot from every donor.

The record originates from a study of blood T cells in healthy people across ages (dated by TCRdb to 2015 to 2017). As for the study more broadly: In model experiments, roughly one uniquely barcoded TCR beta cDNA molecule per two T cells was captured by template switching. To avoid experimental bias, donors of different ages were spread randomly across the sequencing lanes. The donors were divided into four age groups: young (average approximately 16 years), middle-aged (roughly 40), aged (roughly 60) and long-lived (about 79). Using the same blood draw, the study looked at two additional independent replicas of 1 million unique cDNA reads for two donors, one aged 18 to 30 and the other aged 80 or older. Using deep sequencing normalized with unique cDNA molecular identifiers, the study measured how TCR beta repertoire diversity changes with age.

Library method: 5' RACE. These reads were obtained on an Illumina HiSeq 2500. The second PCR ran for about 6 to 12 cycles and used a J-beta primer mix along with a sample-barcoded 5' primer. Each TCR beta cDNA molecule received a unique molecular identifier from a template-switch 5' adaptor carrying 12 random nucleotides. Each sample yielded at least 3 million CDR3-containing paired-end reads. All of the RNA was converted into first-strand cDNA using the Mint cDNA synthesis kit, with a TRBC-specific oligonucleotide serving as the primer. All cDNA was treated with uracil-DNA glycosylase and then went through a first 18-cycle PCR with the universal primers M1SS and BC2_uni_R. The authors processed their data as follows. For normalization, 1 million high-quality reads were randomly selected from each sample, with every read carrying a distinct molecular identifier. Reads with shared molecular identifiers were discarded instead of being binned into consensus sequences. MiTCR, run with a Q25 quality threshold and the strictest error-elimination algorithm, handled CDR3 identification, clonotype clustering and error correction. A nonparametric unseen species model using Euler transformation provided a lower-bound estimate of total TCR beta diversity. TCRdb reworked the public reads: Q25 trimming with fastp, MiXCR clone assembly, productive beta chains retained. Identical CDR3 proteins give one entry, which carries the most common genes and DNA. Here the V and J calls rest on TCRdb's processing, not on the authors' analysis. A total of roughly 1,500,000 distinct CDR3 sequences appear in this sample, about 43% of them only once. The ten largest make up approximately 7.9% of the sample.

Study-wide conclusions, independent of this receptor: Since profiling was done on bulk unsorted PBMCs, naive and antigen-experienced compartments could not be conclusively compared. Estimates of total diversity based on one million sequenced T cells were considered lower bounds and underestimates. The percentage of naive T cells measured by flow cytometry correlated strongly with observed TCR beta diversity. As age increased, observed TCR beta diversity per million T cells dropped in a roughly linear way, and a significant reduction was already evident by age 40. Donor CMV infection status was unknown, potentially confounding age-related changes in expanded clonotypes. Compared with the aged group, the long-lived group had more naive CD4+ T cells, fewer expanded clones and increased TCR diversity, a pattern suggesting age selection.

The chain was built from TRBV6-5 and TRBJ1-2; the D segment could be TRBD1, given 6 matching bases. Sequences were obtained from blood. The receptor was derived from a woman in her late teens or twenties in good health. DNA sequence: TGTGCCGGCAGCCCACAGGGAGTGGATGGCTACACCTTC. It is translated as CAGSPQGVDGYTF.